This T cell receptor (beta chain) was documented in a study of blood T cells in healthy people across ages. About the study: About one barcoded beta molecule was captured per two T cells (by template switching). Points from the study as a whole: The study found TCR beta diversity correlated strongly with naive T cell percentage.

This clonotype was observed a few times. The antigen is undetermined. Then a second PCR, running about 7 to 11 cycles, was carried out with a sample-barcoded 5' primer and a J-beta primer mix. From the 5' RACE reads, TCRdb called clonotypes with MiXCR, one entry per CDR3 protein. This table has approximately 800,000 distinct CDR3 sequences, around 25% appearing once. The data were also submitted as part of a second study, on T cells of mothers and their children. From that second work: Overlap ran slightly, non-significantly higher for related than unrelated mother-child pairs.

Sequences were obtained from blood. The TCR comes from a boy aged 5 to 17 in good health.

CDR3 residues: CASSLDLSGQGHGPNQPQHF. The CDR3 DNA is TGTGCCAGCAGCTTAGATCTATCCGGACAGGGCCACGGTCCCAATCAGCCCCAGCATTTT. The V gene is TRBV7-9, the J gene TRBJ1-5, with 8 bases matching TRBD1. There are 20 residues in the CDR3. Unmatched junction bases numbered 17, after V lost 1 base and J lost 3 bases. The germline CDR1 and CDR2 sequences are SEHNR and FQNEAQ (reference sequence).